This entry lists 32 T cell receptor beta chains sequenced from one sample in a study of monozygotic twins with inflammatory bowel disease. TCRdb re-called the 5' RACE reads, yielding one record per CDR3 amino acid sequence without DNA. The table counts approximately 400,000 distinct CDR3 sequences; 2% to 3% lies in the top ten. Material for sequencing was blood. All receptors derive from a human donor with ulcerative colitis or Crohn's disease, or a healthy co-twin of an affected twin (not recorded which).

Here the CDR3 reads CASSLGRAGETQYF. The chain has TRBV5-1 and TRBJ2-5; lacking DNA, the TRBD2 call made by TCRdb goes unchecked. The CDR3 contains 14 residues. Germline assignment: CDR1 SGHRS and CDR2 YFSETQ.

The chain combines TRBV10-2 with TRBJ2-2; TCRdb's D call of TRBD1 is untestable without DNA. Germline assignment: CDR1 WSHSY and CDR2 SAAADI. The CDR3 totals 13 residues. The CDR3 region is CASRKTDTGELFF.

The rearrangement uses TRBV19 and TRBJ1-1; the D call of TRBD1 rests on TCRdb alone, since no DNA is present to check it. In germline, CDR1 is LNHDA, CDR2 SQIVND (reference sequence). The CDR3 loop spans 16 amino acids. The CDR3 spells CASSPRVGRSNTEAFF.

The chain combines TRBV10-3 with TRBJ2-1; TCRdb returns TRBD1, unconfirmable since there is no DNA. Germline CDR1 is ENHRY and CDR2 is SYGVKD. The CDR3 sequence is 12 residues long. CDR3 protein: CAISETGDEQFF.

The chain joins TRBV20-1 to TRBJ1-2; with no DNA, the TCRdb D assignment of TRBD1 cannot be verified. Germline CDR1 is DFQATT and CDR2 is SNEGSKA (reference sequence). CDR3 size: 12 residues. CDR3: CSATGTLYGYTF.

The V call is TRBV6-2 or TRBV6-3, the J call TRBJ2-7; TCRdb picks TRBD1, but there is no DNA to check that call. The CDR3 spans 12 residues. Germline V CDR1 and CDR2: MNHEY, SVGEGT. The CDR3 sequence: CAAGTGTYEQYF.

The CDR3: CASSYRDYRGLNTEAFF. The chain employs TRBV7-8 and TRBJ1-1; TCRdb selects TRBD1, and the lack of DNA leaves this call unchecked. This CDR3 comprises 17 residues. From germline, CDR1 is SGHVS and CDR2 FQNEAQ.

The chain carries TRBV7-2 and TRBJ2-1. Germline CDR1 SGHTA, CDR2 FQGNSA. This CDR3 region has 12 residues. The CDR3 loop is CASSTQGNEQFF. Drawing the rest from reference TRBV7-2 and TRBJ2-1, the complete variable domain is GAGVSQSPSNKVTEKGKDVELRCDPISGHTALYWYRQSLGQGLEFLIYFQGNSAPDKSGLPSDRFSAERTGGSVSTLTIQRTQQEDSAVYLCASSTQGNEQFFGPGTRLTVL.

V usage is TRBV3-1 and J usage is TRBJ2-7; TCRdb returns TRBD1, unconfirmable since there is no DNA. CDR3 length: 15 residues. Germline CDR1 and CDR2: LGHDT and YNNKEL (reference sequence). CDR3 protein: CASSKSGTEVYEQYF.

The rearrangement joins TRBV12-3 or TRBV12-4 to TRBJ1-4; TCRdb calls TRBD1, which cannot be checked without DNA. The CDR3 runs to 14 residues. CDR3 sequence: CASRIGILGEKLFF.

The genes are TRBV5-1 and TRBJ2-1; lacking DNA, the TRBD1 call made by TCRdb goes unchecked. The CDR3 runs to 17 residues. The germline gives CDR1 SGHRS, CDR2 YFSETQ. CDR3: CASSWDLGQGPYNEQFF.

V is TRBV7-9 and J is TRBJ1-2. The CDR3 has 16 residues. The germline V gene has CDR1 SEHNR and CDR2 FQNEAQ (reference sequence). CDR3 loop: CASSLSVASFRNGYTF.

The J gene is TRBJ2-1, the V gene TRBV7-3; with no DNA, the TCRdb D assignment of TRBD2 cannot be verified. CDR3 length: 15 residues. Per germline, CDR1 SGHTA and CDR2 FQGTGA. CDR3 sequence reads: CASSLTSGRHNEQFF.

V gene TRBV6-6 combines with J gene TRBJ1-2. The CDR3 runs to 12 residues. The germline gives CDR1 MNHNY, CDR2 SVGAGI (reference sequence). CDR3 loop: CASRFTRIGVLF.

The chain couples TRBV19 to TRBJ1-1; TCRdb calls TRBD1, which cannot be checked without DNA. The CDR3 has 15 residues. From germline, CDR1 is LNHDA and CDR2 SQIVND (reference sequence). The CDR3 loop is CASSSQGAGDTEAFF.

This chain joins TRBV29-1 and TRBJ2-1; TCRdb gives TRBD1 as the D gene, but with no DNA this cannot be confirmed. This CDR3 contains 13 residues. Looked up from germline, CDR1 is SQVTM and CDR2 is ANQGSEA. The CDR3 region is CSASPDSYNEQFF.

The chain is built from TRBV5-1 and TRBJ2-2; TCRdb designates TRBD1, a call that cannot be tested without DNA. The CDR3 covers 17 residues. Germline V gives CDR1 SGHRS, CDR2 YFSETQ. The CDR3: CASSLAMGAANTGELFF.

The J gene is TRBJ2-1, the V gene TRBV29-1. CDR3 length equals 13 residues. CDR1 and CDR2 (germline): SQVTM, ANQGSEA. The CDR3 region is CSVGGSSRNEQFF.

The chain combines TRBV10-3 with TRBJ2-7; TCRdb picks TRBD2, but there is no DNA to check that call. Germline loops: CDR1 ENHRY, CDR2 SYGVKD. This CDR3 is built from 12 residues. The CDR3: CAISDPGLAVHF.

The chain couples TRBV20-1 to TRBJ2-7. The CDR3 is 12 residues long. CDR1 and CDR2 from the germline V gene are DFQATT and SNEGSKA (reference sequence). The CDR3 loop reads CSARDRPHEQYF.

The J gene is TRBJ2-7, the V gene TRBV24-1; TCRdb's D call of TRBD1 is untestable without DNA. This CDR3 comprises 13 residues. Germline values: CDR1 KGHDR, CDR2 SFDVKD. Here the CDR3 reads CATSDPPSVEQYF.

The gene calls are TRBV5-6 and TRBJ2-2; TCRdb reports TRBD2, a call that lacks DNA to check it against. Germline CDR1 is SGHDT and CDR2 is YYEEEE. This CDR3 region has 17 residues. The CDR3 sequence is CASSLWAGVTNTGELFF. Variable domain in full (rest from reference TRBV5-6 and TRBJ2-2): DAGVTQSPTHLIKTRGQQVTLRCSPKSGHDTVSWYQQALGQGPQFIFQYYEEEERQRGNFPDRFSGHQFPNYSSELNVNALLLGDSALYLCASSLWAGVTNTGELFFGEGSRLTVL.

The chain employs TRBV19 and TRBJ2-1. The CDR3 totals 13 residues. The V gene's germline CDR1 is LNHDA and CDR2 SQIVND (reference sequence). CDR3 amino acids: CASRADKVNEQFF. The variable domain in full, with the rest retrieved from reference TRBV19 and TRBJ2-1, is DGGITQSPKYLFRKEGQNVTLSCEQNLNHDAMYWYRQDPGQGLRLIYYSQIVNDFQKGDIAEGYSVSREKKESFPLTVTSAQKNPTAFYLCASRADKVNEQFFGPGTRLTVL.

The chain recombines TRBV19 with TRBJ1-1. The CDR3 loop spans 13 amino acids. Germline V gene sequence: CDR1 LNHDA, CDR2 SQIVND (reference sequence). This CDR3 reads CASSIVGVTEAFF.

V is TRBV12-3 or TRBV12-4 and J is TRBJ2-1. CDR3 length: 13 amino acids. The chain's CDR3 is CASNPGSASEQFF.

The CDR3 protein is CSAPGRGETQYF. The J gene is TRBJ2-5, the V gene TRBV20-1; absent DNA, TCRdb's TRBD1 call cannot be checked. The CDR3 consists of 12 residues. The germline CDR1 and CDR2 sequences are DFQATT and SNEGSKA (reference sequence).

V is TRBV5-1 and J is TRBJ2-2; TCRdb designates TRBD2, a call that cannot be tested without DNA. This CDR3 is 14 amino acids long. CDR1 and CDR2 from the germline V gene are SGHRS and YFSETQ. The CDR3 loop reads CASKGAGVAGELFF.

J is TRBJ2-1 and V is TRBV6-2 or TRBV6-3; the D call from TCRdb, TRBD2, cannot be confirmed without DNA. The CDR3 consists of 17 residues. Germline CDR1 reads MNHEY; CDR2 reads SVGEGT. The CDR3: CASSSTGLAVPYNEQFF.

The chain combines TRBV7-2 with TRBJ1-5; TCRdb's D call of TRBD1 is untestable without DNA. The CDR3 is made up of 14 amino acids. Germline-derived CDR1 and CDR2 are SGHTA and FQGNSA. The CDR3 loop is CASSSGQPGQPQHF. Drawing the rest from reference TRBV7-2 and TRBJ1-5, the complete variable domain is GAGVSQSPSNKVTEKGKDVELRCDPISGHTALYWYRQSLGQGLEFLIYFQGNSAPDKSGLPSDRFSAERTGGSVSTLTIQRTQQEDSAVYLCASSSGQPGQPQHFGDGTRLSIL.

The chain employs TRBV5-4 and TRBJ2-1; lacking DNA, the TRBD1 call made by TCRdb goes unchecked. The length of the CDR3 is 16 residues. Germline CDR1 is SGHNT and CDR2 is YYREEE (reference sequence). The CDR3: CASSPPGPSSYNEQFF. Drawing the rest from reference TRBV5-4 and TRBJ2-1, the complete variable domain is ETGVTQSPTHLIKTRGQQVTLRCSSQSGHNTVSWYQQALGQGPQFIFQYYREEENGRGNFPPRFSGLQFPNYSSELNVNALELDDSALYLCASSPPGPSSYNEQFFGPGTRLTVL.

This chain connects TRBV10-3 to TRBJ2-7; TCRdb indicates TRBD1, and absent DNA this call remains unverified. The CDR3 consists of 12 residues. From germline, CDR1 is ENHRY and CDR2 SYGVKD. CDR3 sequence: CAISEQGFEQYF.

The chain employs TRBV12-3 or TRBV12-4 and TRBJ1-5; there is no DNA to check the TCRdb D call of TRBD1. The CDR3 has 15 residues. The CDR3 is CASSLAQGNNQPQHF.